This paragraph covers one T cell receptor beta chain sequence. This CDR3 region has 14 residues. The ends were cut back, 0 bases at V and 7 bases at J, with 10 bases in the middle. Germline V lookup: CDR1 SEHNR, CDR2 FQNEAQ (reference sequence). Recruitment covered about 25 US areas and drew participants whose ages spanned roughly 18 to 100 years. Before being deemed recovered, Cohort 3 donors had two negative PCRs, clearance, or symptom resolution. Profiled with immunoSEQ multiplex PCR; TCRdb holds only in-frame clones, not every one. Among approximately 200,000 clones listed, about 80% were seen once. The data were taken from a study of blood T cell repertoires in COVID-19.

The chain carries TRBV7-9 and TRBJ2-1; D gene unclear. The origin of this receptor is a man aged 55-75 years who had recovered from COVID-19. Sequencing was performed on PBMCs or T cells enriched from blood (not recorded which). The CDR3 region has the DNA TGTGCCAGCAGCTTAGCGAGCACGAAGAATGAGCAGTTCTTC. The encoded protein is CASSLASTKNEQFF. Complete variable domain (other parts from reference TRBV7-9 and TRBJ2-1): DTGVSQNPRHKITKRGQNVTFRCDPISEHNRLYWYRQTLGQGPEFLTYFQNEAQLEKSRLLSDRFSAERPKGSFSTLEIQRTEQGDSAMYLCASSLASTKNEQFFGPGTRLTVL.